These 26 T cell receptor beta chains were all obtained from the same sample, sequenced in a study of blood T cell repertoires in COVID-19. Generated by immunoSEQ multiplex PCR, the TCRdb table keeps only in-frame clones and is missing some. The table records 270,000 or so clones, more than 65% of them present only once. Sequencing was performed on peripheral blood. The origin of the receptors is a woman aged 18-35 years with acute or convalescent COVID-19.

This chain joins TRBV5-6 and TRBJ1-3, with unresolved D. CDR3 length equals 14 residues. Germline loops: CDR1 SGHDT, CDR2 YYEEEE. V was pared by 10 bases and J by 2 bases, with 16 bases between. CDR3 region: CASAEGSTGNTIYF. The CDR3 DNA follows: TGTGCCTCGGCGGAAGGGAGCACTGGAAACACCATATATTTT.

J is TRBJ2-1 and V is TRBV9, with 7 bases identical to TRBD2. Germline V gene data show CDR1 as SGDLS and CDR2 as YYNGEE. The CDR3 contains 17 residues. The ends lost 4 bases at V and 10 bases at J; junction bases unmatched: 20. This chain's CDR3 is CASSPGDFVGGPKEQFF. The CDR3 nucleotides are TGTGCCAGCAGCCCTGGTGATTTTGTGGGAGGGCCAAAGGAGCAGTTCTTC.

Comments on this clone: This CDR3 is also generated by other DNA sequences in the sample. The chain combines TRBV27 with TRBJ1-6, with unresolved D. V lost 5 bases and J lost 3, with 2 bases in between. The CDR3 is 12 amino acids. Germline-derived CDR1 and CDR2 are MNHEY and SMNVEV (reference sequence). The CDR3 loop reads CASSLYNSPLHF. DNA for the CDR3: TGTGCCAGCAGTCTCTATAATTCACCCCTCCACTTT.

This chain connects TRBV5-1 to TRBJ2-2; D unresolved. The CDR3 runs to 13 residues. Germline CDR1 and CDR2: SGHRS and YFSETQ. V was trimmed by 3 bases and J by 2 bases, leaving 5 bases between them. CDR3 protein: CASSSLNTGELFF. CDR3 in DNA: TGCGCCAGCAGCTCCCTTAACACCGGGGAGCTGTTTTTT.

The CDR3 bases are TGTGCCAGCAGCGTAGCCGGGACTAGCGGGAGGGTGCGGCAGTTCTTC. This encodes CASSVAGTSGRVRQFF. The genes are TRBV5-4 and TRBJ2-1, with 16 bases aligning to TRBD2. The ends lost 4 bases at V and 12 bases at J; junction bases unmatched: 10. The CDR3 sequence is 16 residues long. Looked up from germline, CDR1 is SGHNT and CDR2 is YYREEE (reference sequence).

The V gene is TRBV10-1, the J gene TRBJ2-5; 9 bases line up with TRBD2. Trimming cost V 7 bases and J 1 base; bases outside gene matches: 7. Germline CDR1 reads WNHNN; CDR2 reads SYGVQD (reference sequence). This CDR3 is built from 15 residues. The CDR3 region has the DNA TGCGCCAGCACCACAGCGGGAGGACCCCAAGAGACCCAGTACTTC. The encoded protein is CASTTAGGPQETQYF.

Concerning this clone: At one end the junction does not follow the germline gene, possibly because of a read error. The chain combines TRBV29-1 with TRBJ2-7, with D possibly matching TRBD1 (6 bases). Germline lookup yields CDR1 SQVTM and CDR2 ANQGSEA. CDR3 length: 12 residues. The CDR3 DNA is TGCAGCGTGGAAGACAGGCCCTACGAGCAGTACTTC. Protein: CSVEDRPYEQYF.

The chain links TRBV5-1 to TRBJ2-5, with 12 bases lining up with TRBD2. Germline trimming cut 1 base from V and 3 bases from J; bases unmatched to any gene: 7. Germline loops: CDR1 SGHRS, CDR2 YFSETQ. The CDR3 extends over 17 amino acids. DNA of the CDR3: TGCGCCAGCAGCTTGCTACTAGCGGGGGGTGCAAAAGAGACCCAGTACTTC. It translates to CASSLLLAGGAKETQYF.

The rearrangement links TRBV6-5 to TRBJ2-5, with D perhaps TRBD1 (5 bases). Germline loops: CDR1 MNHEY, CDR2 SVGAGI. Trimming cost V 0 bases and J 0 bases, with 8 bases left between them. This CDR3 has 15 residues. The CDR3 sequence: CASSYSTVYQETQYF. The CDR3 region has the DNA TGTGCCAGCAGTTACTCGACAGTCTACCAAGAGACCCAGTACTTC.

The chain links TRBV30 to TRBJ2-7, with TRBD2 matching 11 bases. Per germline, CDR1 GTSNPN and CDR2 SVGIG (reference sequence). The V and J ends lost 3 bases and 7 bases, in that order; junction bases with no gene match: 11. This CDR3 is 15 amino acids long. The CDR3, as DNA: TGTGCCTGGAGAATTAAGACTAGCGGGATGGAAGAGCAGTACTTC. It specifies CAWRIKTSGMEEQYF.

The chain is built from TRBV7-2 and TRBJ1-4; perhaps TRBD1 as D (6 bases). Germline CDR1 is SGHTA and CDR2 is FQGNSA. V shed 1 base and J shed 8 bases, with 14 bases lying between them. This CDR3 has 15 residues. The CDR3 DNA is TGTGCCAGCAGCTTAGGGGGGCAGGATTCGGAAAAACTGTTTTTT. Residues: CASSLGGQDSEKLFF.

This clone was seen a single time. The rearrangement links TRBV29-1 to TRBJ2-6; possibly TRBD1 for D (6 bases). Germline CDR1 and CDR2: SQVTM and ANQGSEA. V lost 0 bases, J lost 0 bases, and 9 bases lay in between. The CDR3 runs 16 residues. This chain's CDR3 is CSVEEYRDSGANVLTF. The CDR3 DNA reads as TGCAGCGTTGAAGAGTACAGGGACTCTGGGGCCAACGTCCTGACTTTC.

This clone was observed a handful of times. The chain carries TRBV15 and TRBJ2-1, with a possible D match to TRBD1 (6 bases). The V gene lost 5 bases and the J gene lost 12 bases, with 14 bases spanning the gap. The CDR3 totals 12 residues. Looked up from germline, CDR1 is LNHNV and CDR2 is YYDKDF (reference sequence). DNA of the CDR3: TGTGCCACCAGCCTAGAGGTAGGGGGGCAGTTCTTC. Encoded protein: CATSLEVGGQFF.

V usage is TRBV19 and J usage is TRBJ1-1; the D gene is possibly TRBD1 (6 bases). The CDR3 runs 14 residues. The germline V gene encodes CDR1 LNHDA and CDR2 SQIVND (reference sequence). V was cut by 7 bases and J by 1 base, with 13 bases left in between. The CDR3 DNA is TGTGCCAGTATCCGGACAGCCACGAACACTGAAGCTTTCTTT. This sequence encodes CASIRTATNTEAFF.

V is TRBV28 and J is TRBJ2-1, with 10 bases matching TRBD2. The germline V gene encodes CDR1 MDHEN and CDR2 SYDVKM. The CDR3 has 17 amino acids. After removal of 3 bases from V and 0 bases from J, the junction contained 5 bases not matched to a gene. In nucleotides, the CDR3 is TGTGCCAGCAGTTTTGAGCGGGAGGGCCCCTCCTACAATGAGCAGTTCTTC. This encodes CASSFEREGPSYNEQFF.

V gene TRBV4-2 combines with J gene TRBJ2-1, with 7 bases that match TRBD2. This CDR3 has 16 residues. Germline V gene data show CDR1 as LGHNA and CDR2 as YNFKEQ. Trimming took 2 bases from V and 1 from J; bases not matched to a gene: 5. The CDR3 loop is CASSQSGTQSYNEQFF. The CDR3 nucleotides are TGTGCCAGCAGCCAAAGCGGGACTCAATCCTACAATGAGCAGTTCTTC.

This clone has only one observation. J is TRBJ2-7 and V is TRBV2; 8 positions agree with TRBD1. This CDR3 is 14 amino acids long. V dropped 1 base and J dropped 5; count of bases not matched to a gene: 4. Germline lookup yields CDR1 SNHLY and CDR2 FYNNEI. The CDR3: CASSEGTGNDEQYF. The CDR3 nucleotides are TGTGCCAGCAGTGAAGGGACAGGGAACGACGAGCAGTACTTC.

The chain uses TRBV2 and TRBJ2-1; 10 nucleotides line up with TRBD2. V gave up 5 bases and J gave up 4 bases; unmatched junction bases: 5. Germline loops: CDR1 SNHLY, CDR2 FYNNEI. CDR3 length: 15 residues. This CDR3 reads CASSQLAGLYNEQFF. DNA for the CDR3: TGTGCCAGCAGTCAACTAGCGGGACTTTACAATGAGCAGTTCTTC. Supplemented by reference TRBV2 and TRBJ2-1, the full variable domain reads EPEVTQTPSHQVTQMGQEVILRCVPISNHLYFYWYRQILGQKVEFLVSFYNNEISEKSEIFDDQFSVERPDGSNFTLKIRSTKLEDSAMYFCASSQLAGLYNEQFFGPGTRLTVL.

CDR3 region: CATSRDGTRGPAEKLFF. CDR3 nucleotide sequence: TGTGCCACCAGCAGAGATGGGACCAGGGGCCCGGCGGAAAAACTGTTTTTT. The chain links TRBV15 to TRBJ1-4; perhaps TRBD1 as D (6 bases). The CDR3 is made up of 17 amino acids. The V end was cut by 0 bases, the J end by 8 bases, with 19 bases between. In germline, CDR1 is LNHNV, CDR2 YYDKDF (reference sequence).

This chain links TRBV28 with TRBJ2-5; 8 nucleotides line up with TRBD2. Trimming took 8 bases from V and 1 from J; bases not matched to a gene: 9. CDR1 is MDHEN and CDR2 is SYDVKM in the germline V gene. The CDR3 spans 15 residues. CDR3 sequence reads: CASSSGGIFQETQYF. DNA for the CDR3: TGTGCCAGCTCCAGCGGGGGCATCTTCCAAGAGACCCAGTACTTC.

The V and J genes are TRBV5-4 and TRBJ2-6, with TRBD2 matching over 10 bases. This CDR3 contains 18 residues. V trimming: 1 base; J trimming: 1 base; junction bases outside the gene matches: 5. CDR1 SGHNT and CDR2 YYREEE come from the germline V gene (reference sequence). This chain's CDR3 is CASSLPGLADSGANVLTF. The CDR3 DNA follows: TGTGCCAGCAGCTTGCCAGGACTAGCGGATTCTGGGGCCAACGTCCTGACTTTC.

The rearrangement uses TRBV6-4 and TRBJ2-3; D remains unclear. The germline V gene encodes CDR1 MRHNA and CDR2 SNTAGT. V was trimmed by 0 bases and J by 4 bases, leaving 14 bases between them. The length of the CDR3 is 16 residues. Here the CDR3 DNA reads TGTGCCAGCAGTGACTCGTCTGGCGGTGAGGCAGATACGCAGTATTTT. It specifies CASSDSSGGEADTQYF.

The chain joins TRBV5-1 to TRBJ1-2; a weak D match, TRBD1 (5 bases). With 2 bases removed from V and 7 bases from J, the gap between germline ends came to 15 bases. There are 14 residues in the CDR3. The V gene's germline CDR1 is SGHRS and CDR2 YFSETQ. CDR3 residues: CASSLRQSLGGYTF. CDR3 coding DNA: TGCGCCAGCAGCTTACGACAGTCCCTCGGTGGCTACACCTTC.

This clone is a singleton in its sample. CDR3 protein: CASSQDRVGYEQYF. CDR3 in DNA: TGTGCCAGCAGCCAGGACAGGGTAGGTTACGAGCAGTACTTC. The rearrangement uses TRBV4-2 and TRBJ2-7; TRBD1 matches 8 bases. CDR1 and CDR2 (germline): LGHNA, YNFKEQ. This CDR3 has 14 amino acids. The ends lost 3 bases at V and 4 bases at J; junction bases unmatched: 5.

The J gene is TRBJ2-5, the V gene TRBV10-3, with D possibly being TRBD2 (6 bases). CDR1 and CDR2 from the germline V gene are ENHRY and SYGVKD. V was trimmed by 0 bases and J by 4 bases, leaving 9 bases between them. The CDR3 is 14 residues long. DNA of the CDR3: TGTGCCATCAGTGAGTCTCAGGGAGGAGAGACCCAGTACTTC. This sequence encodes CAISESQGGETQYF.

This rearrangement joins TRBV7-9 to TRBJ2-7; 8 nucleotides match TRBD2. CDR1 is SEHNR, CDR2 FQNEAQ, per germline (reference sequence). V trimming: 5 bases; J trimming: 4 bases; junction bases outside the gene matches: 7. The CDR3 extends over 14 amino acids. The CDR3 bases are TGTGCCAGCAGCCCTCTAGCGGGCGCTTACGAGCAGTACTTC. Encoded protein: CASSPLAGAYEQYF.